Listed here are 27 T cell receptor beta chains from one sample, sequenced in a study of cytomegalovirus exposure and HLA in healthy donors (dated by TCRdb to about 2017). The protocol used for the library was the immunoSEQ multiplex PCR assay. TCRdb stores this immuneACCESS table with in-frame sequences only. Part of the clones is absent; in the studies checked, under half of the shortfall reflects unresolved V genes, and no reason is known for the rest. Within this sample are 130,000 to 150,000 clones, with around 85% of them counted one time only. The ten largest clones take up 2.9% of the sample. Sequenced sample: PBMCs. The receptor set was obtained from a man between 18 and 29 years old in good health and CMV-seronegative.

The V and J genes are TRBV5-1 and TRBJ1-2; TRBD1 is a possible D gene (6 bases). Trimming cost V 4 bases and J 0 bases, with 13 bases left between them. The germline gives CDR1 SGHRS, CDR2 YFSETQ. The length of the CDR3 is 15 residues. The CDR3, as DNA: TGCGCCAGCAGCCGCAGTCAGGGGACTAACTATGGCTACACCTTC. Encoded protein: CASSRSQGTNYGYTF.

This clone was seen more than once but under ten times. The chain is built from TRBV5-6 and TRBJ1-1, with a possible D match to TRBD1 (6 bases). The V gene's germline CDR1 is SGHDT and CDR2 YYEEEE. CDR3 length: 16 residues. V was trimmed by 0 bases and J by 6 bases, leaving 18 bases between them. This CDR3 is CASSLGRGFAISEAFF. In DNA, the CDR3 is TGTGCCAGCAGCTTGGGCAGGGGATTCGCGATCTCTGAAGCTTTCTTT.

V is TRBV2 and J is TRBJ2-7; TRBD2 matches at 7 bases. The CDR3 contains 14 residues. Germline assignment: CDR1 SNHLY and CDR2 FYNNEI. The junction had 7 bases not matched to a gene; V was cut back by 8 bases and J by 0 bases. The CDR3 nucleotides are TGTGCCAGCCGGGGGGAACTCGACTCCTACGAGCAGTACTTC. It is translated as CASRGELDSYEQYF.

The CDR3 loop is CASSFQGAHTEAFF. For the CDR3, the DNA is TGTGCCAGCAGTTTCCAGGGGGCGCACACTGAAGCTTTCTTT. The rearrangement links TRBV28 to TRBJ1-1, with 8 bases identical to TRBD1. The germline gives CDR1 MDHEN, CDR2 SYDVKM. The J segment lost 3 bases and the V segment lost 3 bases, leaving 3 bases of the junction unmatched. The CDR3 sequence is 14 residues long.

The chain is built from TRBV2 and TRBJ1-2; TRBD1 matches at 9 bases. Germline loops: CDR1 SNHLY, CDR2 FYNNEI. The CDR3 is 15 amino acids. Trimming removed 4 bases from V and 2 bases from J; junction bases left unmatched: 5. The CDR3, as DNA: TGTGCCAGCAGTGCACAGGGGGCAAAAAACTATGGCTACACCTTC. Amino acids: CASSAQGAKNYGYTF.

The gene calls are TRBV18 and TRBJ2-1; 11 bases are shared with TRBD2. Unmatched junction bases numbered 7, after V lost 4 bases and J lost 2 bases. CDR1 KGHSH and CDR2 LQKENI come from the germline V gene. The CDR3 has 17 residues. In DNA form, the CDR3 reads TGTGCCAGCTCACTCAAAGGGACTAGCGGAACCTACAATGAGCAGTTCTTC. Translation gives CASSLKGTSGTYNEQFF. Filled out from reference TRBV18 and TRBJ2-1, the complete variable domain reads NAGVMQNPRHLVRRRGQEARLRCSPMKGHSHVYWYRQLPEEGLKFMVYLQKENIIDESGMPKERFSAEFPKEGPSILRIQQVVRGDSAAYFCASSLKGTSGTYNEQFFGPGTRLTVL.

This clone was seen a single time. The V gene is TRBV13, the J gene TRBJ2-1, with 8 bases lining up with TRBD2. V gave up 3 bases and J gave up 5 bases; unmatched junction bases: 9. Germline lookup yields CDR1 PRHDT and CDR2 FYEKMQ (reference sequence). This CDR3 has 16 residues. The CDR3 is CASSLTTGGLDNEQFF. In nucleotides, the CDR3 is TGTGCCAGCAGCTTGACCACGGGAGGGTTAGACAATGAGCAGTTCTTC.

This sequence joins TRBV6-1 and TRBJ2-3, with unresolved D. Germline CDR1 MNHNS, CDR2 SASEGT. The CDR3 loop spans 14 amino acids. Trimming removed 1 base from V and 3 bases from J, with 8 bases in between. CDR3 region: CASSEGGSTDTQYF. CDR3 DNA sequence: TGTGCCAGCAGTGAAGGCGGCAGTACAGATACGCAGTATTTT.

CDR3 sequence: CASDPGQGYSYEQYF. The CDR3 DNA is TGTGCCTCCGATCCGGGACAGGGGTACTCCTACGAGCAGTACTTC. The genes are TRBV30 and TRBJ2-7; 10 bases are shared with TRBD1. This CDR3 contains 15 residues. Germline V gives CDR1 GTSNPN, CDR2 SVGIG (reference sequence). Unmatched junction bases numbered 9, after V lost 7 bases and J lost 0 bases.

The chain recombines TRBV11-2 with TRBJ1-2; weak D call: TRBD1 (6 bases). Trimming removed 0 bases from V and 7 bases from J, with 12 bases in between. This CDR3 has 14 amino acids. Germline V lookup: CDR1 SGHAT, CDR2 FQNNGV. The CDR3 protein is CASSLDPGGGGYTF. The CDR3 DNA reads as TGTGCCAGCAGCTTAGACCCGGGAGGGGGTGGCTACACCTTC. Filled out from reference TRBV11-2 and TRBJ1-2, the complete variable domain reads EAGVAQSPRYKIIEKRQSVAFWCNPISGHATLYWYQQILGQGPKLLIQFQNNGVVDDSQLPKDRFSAERLKGVDSTLKIQPAKLEDSAVYLCASSLDPGGGGYTFGSGTRLTVV.

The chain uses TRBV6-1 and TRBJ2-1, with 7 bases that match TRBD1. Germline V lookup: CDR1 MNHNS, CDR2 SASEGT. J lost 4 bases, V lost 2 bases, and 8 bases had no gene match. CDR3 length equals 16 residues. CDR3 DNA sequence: TGTGCCAGCAGTGAATACCGGGACAGATTATACAATGAGCAGTTCTTC. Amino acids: CASSEYRDRLYNEQFF.

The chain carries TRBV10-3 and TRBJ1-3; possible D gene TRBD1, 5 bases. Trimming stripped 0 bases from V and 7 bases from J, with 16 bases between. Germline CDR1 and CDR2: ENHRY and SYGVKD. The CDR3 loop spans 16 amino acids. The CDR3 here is CAISESKSVKGNTIYF. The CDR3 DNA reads TGTGCCATCAGTGAGTCTAAGTCGGTTAAGGGGAACACCATATATTTT.

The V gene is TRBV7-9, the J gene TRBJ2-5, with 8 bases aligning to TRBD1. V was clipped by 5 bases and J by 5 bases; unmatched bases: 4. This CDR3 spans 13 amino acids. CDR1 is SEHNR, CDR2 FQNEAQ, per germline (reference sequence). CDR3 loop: CASSARGRETQYF. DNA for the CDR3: TGTGCCAGCAGCGCCAGGGGGCGGGAGACCCAGTACTTC.

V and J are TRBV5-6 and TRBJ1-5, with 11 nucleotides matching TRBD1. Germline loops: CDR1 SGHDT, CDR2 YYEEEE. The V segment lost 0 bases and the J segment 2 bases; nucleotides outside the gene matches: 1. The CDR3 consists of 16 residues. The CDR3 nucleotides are TGTGCCAGCAGCTTGGGGGACAGGGGGGGCAATCAGCCCCAGCATTTT. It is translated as CASSLGDRGGNQPQHF.

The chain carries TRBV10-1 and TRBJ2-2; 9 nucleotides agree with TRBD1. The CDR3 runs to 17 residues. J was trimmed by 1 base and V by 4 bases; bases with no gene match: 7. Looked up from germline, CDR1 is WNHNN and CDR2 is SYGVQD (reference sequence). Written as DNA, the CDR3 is TGCGCCAGCAGTGGGGACTTGGGACAGGGGAACACCGGGGAGCTGTTTTTT. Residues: CASSGDLGQGNTGELFF.

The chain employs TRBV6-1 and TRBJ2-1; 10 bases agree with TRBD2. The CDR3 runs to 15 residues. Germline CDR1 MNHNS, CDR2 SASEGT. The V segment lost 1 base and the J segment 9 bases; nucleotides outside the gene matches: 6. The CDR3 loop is CASSEGSGGPGEQFF. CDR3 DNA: TGTGCCAGCAGTGAAGGTAGCGGGGGGCCGGGTGAGCAGTTCTTC.

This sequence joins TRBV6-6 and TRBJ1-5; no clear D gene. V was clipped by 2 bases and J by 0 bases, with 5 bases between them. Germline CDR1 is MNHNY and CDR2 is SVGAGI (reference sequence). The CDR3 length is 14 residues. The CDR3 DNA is TGTGCCAGCAGTTACACAAATAGCAATCAGCCCCAGCATTTT. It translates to CASSYTNSNQPQHF.

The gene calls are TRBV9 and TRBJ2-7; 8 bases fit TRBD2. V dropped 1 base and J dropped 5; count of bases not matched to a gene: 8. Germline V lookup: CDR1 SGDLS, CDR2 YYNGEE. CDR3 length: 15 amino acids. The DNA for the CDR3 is TGTGCCAGCAGCGTAACGGGAGGGCCAGGGAACGAGCAGTACTTC. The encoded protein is CASSVTGGPGNEQYF.

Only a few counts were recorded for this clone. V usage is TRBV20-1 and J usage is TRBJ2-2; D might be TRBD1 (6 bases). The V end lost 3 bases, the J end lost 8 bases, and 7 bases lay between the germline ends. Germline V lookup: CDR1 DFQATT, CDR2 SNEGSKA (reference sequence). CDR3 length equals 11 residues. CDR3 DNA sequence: TGCAGTGCTAGGACAGGTGGGGAGCTGTTTTTT. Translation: CSARTGGELFF.

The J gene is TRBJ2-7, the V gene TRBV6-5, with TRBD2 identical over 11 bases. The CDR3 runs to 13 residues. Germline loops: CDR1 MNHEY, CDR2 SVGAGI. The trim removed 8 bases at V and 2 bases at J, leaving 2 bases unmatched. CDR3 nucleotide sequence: TGTGCCAGCGGGACTAGCGGAACCTACGAGCAGTACTTC. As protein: CASGTSGTYEQYF.

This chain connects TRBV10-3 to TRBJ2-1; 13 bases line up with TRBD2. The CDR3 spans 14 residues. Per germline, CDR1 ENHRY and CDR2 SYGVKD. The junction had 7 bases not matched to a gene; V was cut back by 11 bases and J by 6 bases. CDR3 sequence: CAVAGTSGTNEQFF. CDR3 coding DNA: TGTGCCGTGGCCGGGACTAGCGGGACCAATGAGCAGTTCTTC.

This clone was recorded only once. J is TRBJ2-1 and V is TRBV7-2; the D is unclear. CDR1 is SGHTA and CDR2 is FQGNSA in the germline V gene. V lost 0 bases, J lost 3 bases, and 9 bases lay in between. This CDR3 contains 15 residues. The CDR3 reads CASSLAYISYNEQFF. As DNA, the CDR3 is TGTGCCAGCAGCTTAGCTTACATCAGCTACAATGAGCAGTTCTTC.

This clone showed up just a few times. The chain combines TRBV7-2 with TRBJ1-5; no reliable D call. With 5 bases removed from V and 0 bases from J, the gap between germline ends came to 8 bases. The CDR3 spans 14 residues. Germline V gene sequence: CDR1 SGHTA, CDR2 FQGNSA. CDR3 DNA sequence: TGTGCCAGCAGCCTGACAAGTAGCAATCAGCCCCAGCATTTT. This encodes CASSLTSSNQPQHF. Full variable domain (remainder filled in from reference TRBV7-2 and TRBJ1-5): GAGVSQSPSNKVTEKGKDVELRCDPISGHTALYWYRQSLGQGLEFLIYFQGNSAPDKSGLPSDRFSAERTGGSVSTLTIQRTQQEDSAVYLCASSLTSSNQPQHFGDGTRLSIL.

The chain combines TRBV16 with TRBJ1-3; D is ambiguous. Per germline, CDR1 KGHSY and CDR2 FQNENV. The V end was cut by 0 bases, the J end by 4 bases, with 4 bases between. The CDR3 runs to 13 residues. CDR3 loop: CASSQSLGNTIYF. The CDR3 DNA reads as TGTGCCAGCAGCCAATCCCTCGGAAACACCATATATTTT.

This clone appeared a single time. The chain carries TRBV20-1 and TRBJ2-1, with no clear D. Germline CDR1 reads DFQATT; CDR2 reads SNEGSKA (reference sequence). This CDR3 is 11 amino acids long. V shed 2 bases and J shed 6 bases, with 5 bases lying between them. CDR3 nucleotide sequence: TGCAGTGCTAGAAGCTTCAATGAGCAGTTCTTC. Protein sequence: CSARSFNEQFF.

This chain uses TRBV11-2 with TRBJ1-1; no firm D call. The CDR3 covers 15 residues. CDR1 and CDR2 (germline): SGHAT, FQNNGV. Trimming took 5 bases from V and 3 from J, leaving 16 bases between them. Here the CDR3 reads CASSPRWGSDTEAFF. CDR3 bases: TGTGCCAGCAGCCCCCGGTGGGGTAGCGACACTGAAGCTTTCTTT.

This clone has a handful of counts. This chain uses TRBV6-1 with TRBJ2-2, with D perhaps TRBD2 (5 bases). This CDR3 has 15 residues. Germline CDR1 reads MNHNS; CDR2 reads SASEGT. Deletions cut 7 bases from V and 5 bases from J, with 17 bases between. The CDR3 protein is CASILDGGGTGELFF. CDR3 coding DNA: TGTGCCAGCATCCTGGACGGAGGAGGTACCGGGGAGCTGTTTTTT.